The rows below give T cell receptor beta chains drawn from one sample of a study of cytomegalovirus exposure and HLA in healthy donors. The table came from immunoSEQ multiplex PCR; TCRdb's copy has only in-frame clones and leaves some out. Of about 130,000 clones listed, roughly 74% were seen once; the top ten hold roughly 6.3%. Sequenced: PBMCs. Receptors originate from a woman between 50 and 59 years old in good health and CMV-seropositive. Each CDR3 is given with its conserved first and last residue. Each record gives: V gene, J gene, D gene, CDR3 length, clone size, CDR3 protein, CDR3 DNA. The D gene is left open where the match is weak. Size is omitted from some rows. Given values are once, few, many or a class for expanded clones.

TRBV7-2	TRBJ2-2	-	13	-	CASRPVGTGELFF	TGTGCCAGCAGACCAGTTGGCACCGGGGAGCTGTTTTTT
TRBV6-6	TRBJ1-5	TRBD1	15	-	CASSYSTEGAQPQHF	TGTGCCAGCAGTTACTCGACCGAGGGGGCGCAGCCCCAGCATTTT
TRBV7-9	TRBJ2-7	-	18	-	CASSPIRGGAASSYEQYF	TGTGCCAGCAGCCCGATTAGGGGGGGGGCTGCCAGCTCCTACGAGCAGTACTTC
TRBV5-8	TRBJ1-1	-	16	-	CASSFQAGAGSTEAFF	TGTGCCAGCAGCTTCCAGGCAGGGGCTGGGAGCACTGAAGCTTTCTTT
TRBV5-1	TRBJ2-3	TRBD2	16	-	CASSLAGSGGTDTQYF	TGCGCCAGCAGCTTGGCAGGTAGCGGGGGCACAGATACGCAGTATTTT
TRBV5-1	TRBJ1-1	-	13	-	CASSLNRESGAFF	TGCGCCAGCAGCTTGAACAGGGAGTCAGGGGCTTTCTTT
TRBV7-8	TRBJ1-1	TRBD1	13	-	CASSRQGRTEAFF	TGTGCCAGCAGTAGACAGGGGAGAACTGAAGCTTTCTTT
TRBV7-9	TRBJ1-4	-	14	-	CASEGDNDIEKLFF	TGTGCCAGCGAAGGGGACAACGACATTGAAAAACTGTTTTTT
TRBV19	TRBJ2-7	-	16	few	CASSIVGTRALYEQYF	TGTGCCAGTAGTATCGTGGGGACACGGGCGCTCTACGAGCAGTACTTC
TRBV27	TRBJ2-3	TRBD1	15	-	CASSPGQGTPDTQYF	TGTGCCAGCAGTCCCGGACAGGGGACCCCAGATACGCAGTATTTT
TRBV11-3	TRBJ2-1	TRBD1	15	-	CASSRPGQGLGKQFF	TGTGCCAGCAGCCGTCCGGGACAGGGTTTAGGAAAGCAGTTCTTC
TRBV11-3	TRBJ1-1	-	14	-	CASSLRQGRAEAFF	TGTGCCAGCAGCTTGAGGCAGGGAAGGGCTGAAGCTTTCTTT
TRBV5-4	TRBJ2-2	TRBD1	14	once	CASSTGQDTGELFF	TGTGCCAGCAGCACGGGACAGGACACCGGGGAGCTGTTTTTT
TRBV4-1	TRBJ2-3	TRBD1	16	-	CASSQGTGASWGTQYF	TGCGCCAGCAGCCAAGGGACAGGGGCATCTTGGGGTACGCAGTATTTT
TRBV6-1	TRBJ1-2	TRBD1	18	-	CASSEGWTGQITPHGYTF	TGTGCCAGCAGTGAAGGGTGGACAGGCCAAATTACCCCCCATGGCTACACCTTC
TRBV9	TRBJ2-3	TRBD2	18	-	CASSVGPVAGGEADTQYF	TGTGCCAGCAGCGTAGGACCGGTAGCGGGGGGAGAGGCAGATACGCAGTATTTT
TRBV6-1	TRBJ1-1	TRBD1	14	-	CASSSGGWNTEAFF	TGTGCCAGCAGTTCAGGGGGCTGGAACACTGAAGCTTTCTTT
TRBV18	TRBJ1-4	TRBD1	17	-	CASSPDRVGGNNEKLFF	TGTGCCAGCTCCCCCGACAGGGTCGGAGGGAATAATGAAAAACTGTTTTTT
TRBV5-8	TRBJ2-2	-	15	-	CASSLGQGIDGELFF	TGTGCCAGCAGCTTGGGGCAGGGTATCGACGGGGAGCTGTTTTTT
TRBV14	TRBJ2-1	-	16	-	CASSSRRAGSYNEQFF	TGTGCCAGCAGCTCTAGGAGGGCAGGGAGCTACAATGAGCAGTTCTTC
TRBV7-9	TRBJ2-7	TRBD2	15	-	CASSLGGGFSGEQYF	TGTGCCAGCAGCTTAGGGGGAGGGTTCTCCGGAGAGCAGTACTTC
TRBV7-8	TRBJ2-5	TRBD2	16	once	CASSLMIGRGGETQYF	TGTGCCAGCAGCTTAATGATAGGTCGGGGGGGAGAGACCCAGTACTTC